The entry that follows covers one TCR beta chain sequence. Its target is unknown. The CDR3 length is 14 residues. Trimming pared 4 bases from V and 3 bases from J, leaving 13 bases between. CDR1 is SGHNT, CDR2 YYREEE, per germline (reference sequence). The data stem from a study of cytomegalovirus exposure and HLA in healthy donors. Study results and limitations: Later genetic work tied a missense DCLRE1C variant to beta-chain V and J trimming.

Amplification used 60 Vbeta primers and 13 Jbeta primers. Using immunoSEQ multiplex PCR, the repertoire was profiled, and TCRdb retains in-frame clones only, with some absent. Of more than 95,000 clones listed, 78% were seen once; the top ten hold roughly 5.9%. Each donor's status was that of a healthy bone marrow donor. J is TRBJ2-5 and V is TRBV5-4; maybe TRBD1 (6 bases). The sequenced material came from PBMCs. This TCR was recovered from a woman in her thirties or forties in good health and CMV-seronegative. The CDR3 region is CASSPGQPKETQYF. CDR3 nucleotides: TGTGCCAGCAGCCCCGGACAGCCCAAAGAGACCCAGTACTTC. Variable domain in full (rest from reference TRBV5-4 and TRBJ2-5): ETGVTQSPTHLIKTRGQQVTLRCSSQSGHNTVSWYQQALGQGPQFIFQYYREEENGRGNFPPRFSGLQFPNYSSELNVNALELDDSALYLCASSPGQPKETQYFGPGTRLLVL.